This T cell receptor beta chain emerged from a study of blood T cell repertoires in COVID-19. Germline V lookup: CDR1 SQVTM, CDR2 ANQGSEA. The V and J ends lost 5 bases and 7 bases, in that order; junction bases with no gene match: 6. CDR3 length equals 13 residues. The data were produced by immunoSEQ multiplex PCR, yet TCRdb's version contains in-frame clones alone and is incomplete. The table lists 120,000 or so clones, approximately 74% of them singletons. The genes are TRBV29-1 and TRBJ2-2; TRBD2 matches 8 bases. Sequenced input: peripheral blood. The receptor was isolated from a man in his sixties with acute or convalescent COVID-19. The CDR3 is CSVLRGVSGELFF. The CDR3 DNA follows: TGCAGCGTTCTGCGGGGGGTGAGCGGGGAGCTGTTTTTT.